Reported below is one TCR beta chain. What it recognizes is unknown. Repertoires were generated with immunoSEQ multiplex PCR, while TCRdb's copy carries only in-frame clones and drops some. The sample carries 35,000 to 45,000 clones, approximately 95% recorded once. The data originate from a study of T cells in tuberculosis. Time point noted: new active TB diagnosis, blood taken before or within 7 days of starting treatment. Germline V gene sequence: CDR1 GTSNPN, CDR2 SVGIG (reference sequence). The CDR3 runs to 13 residues. Trimming removed 3 bases at V and 8 bases at J, with 13 bases between. Overall study results and limits: Active tuberculosis alpha repertoires lay closer to GMM-specific TCRs than controls'.

Sample: PBMCs, taken at tuberculosis diagnosis. The chain employs TRBV30 and TRBJ1-4; TRBD1 might be the D (5 bases). The sequence came from an adult with tuberculosis. CDR3 in DNA: TGTGCCTGGAGCCGGGGGAGGGACGAAAAACTGTTTTTT. This codes for CAWSRGRDEKLFF. Combining the CDR3 with reference TRBV30 and TRBJ1-4 gives the whole variable domain SQTIHQWPATLVQPVGSPLSLECTVEGTSNPNLYWYRQAAGRGLQLLFYSVGIGQISSEVPQNLSASRPQDRQFILSSKKLLLSDSGFYLCAWSRGRDEKLFFGSGTQLSVL.